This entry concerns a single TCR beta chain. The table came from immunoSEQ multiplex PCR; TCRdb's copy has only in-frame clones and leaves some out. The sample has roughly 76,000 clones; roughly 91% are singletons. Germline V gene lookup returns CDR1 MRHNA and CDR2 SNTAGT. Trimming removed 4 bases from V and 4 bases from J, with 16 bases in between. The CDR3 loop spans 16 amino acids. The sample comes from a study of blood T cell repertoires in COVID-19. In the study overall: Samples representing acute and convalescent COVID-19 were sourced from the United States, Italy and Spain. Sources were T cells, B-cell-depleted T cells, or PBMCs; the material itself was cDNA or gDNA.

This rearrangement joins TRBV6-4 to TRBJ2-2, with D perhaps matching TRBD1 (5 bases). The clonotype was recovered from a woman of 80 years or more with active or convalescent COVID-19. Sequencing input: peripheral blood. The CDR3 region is CASSATREPITGELFF. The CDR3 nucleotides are TGTGCCAGCAGTGCTACCAGGGAACCTATCACCGGGGAGCTGTTTTTT.